The 2 T cell receptor beta chains presented below share a single source sample, sequenced in a study of shared clonotypes between healthy human individuals (dated by TCRdb to 2018 to 2020). Library creation used the immunoSEQ multiplex PCR assay. Entries here come from immuneACCESS through TCRdb and include only in-frame sequences with V and J called. Some clones fail to appear in such tables; in the studies checked, an unresolved V gene covers under half of the shortfall, and the cause of the remainder is unknown. The sample table holds about 2.3 million clones, of which under 95% were seen once. 0.37% of the sample is in the top ten clones. The sample consisted of naive CD4+ T cells from PBMCs. This sample's cell subset or site label indicates: CD45RA+ positively selected. Receptors were obtained from a man aged 18 to 29 in good health. Some clones in this sample may be carry-over from other donors' samples.

This chain joins TRBV28 and TRBJ2-1; D gene unclear. This CDR3 has 15 residues. Deletions cut 3 bases from V and 6 bases from J, with 15 bases between. Germline values: CDR1 MDHEN, CDR2 SYDVKM. The CDR3 loop is CASSFWRLGPNEQFF. The CDR3 nucleotides are TGTGCCAGCAGTTTCTGGCGTCTGGGTCCCAATGAGCAGTTCTTC. The full variable domain, in which reference TRBV28 and TRBJ2-1 provide the parts outside the CDR3, is DVKVTQSSRYLVKRTGEKVFLECVQDMDHENMFWYRQDPGLGLRLIYFSYDVKMKEKGDIPEGYSVSREKKERFSLILESASTNQTSMYLCASSFWRLGPNEQFFGPGTRLTVL.

The chain recombines TRBV9 with TRBJ2-2; 8 nucleotides align to TRBD1. CDR3 size: 16 residues. Germline trimming cut 3 bases from V and 4 bases from J; bases unmatched to any gene: 8. Germline CDR1 and CDR2: SGDLS and YYNGEE. CDR3: CASSAPGQAVTGELFF. The CDR3 region has the DNA TGTGCCAGCAGCGCTCCGGGACAGGCTGTCACCGGGGAGCTGTTTTTT. The variable domain in full, completed from reference TRBV9 and TRBJ2-2, reads DSGVTQTPKHLITATGQRVTLRCSPRSGDLSVYWYQQSLDQGLQFLIQYYNGEERAKGNILERFSAQQFPDLHSELNLSSLELGDSALYFCASSAPGQAVTGELFFGEGSRLTVL.